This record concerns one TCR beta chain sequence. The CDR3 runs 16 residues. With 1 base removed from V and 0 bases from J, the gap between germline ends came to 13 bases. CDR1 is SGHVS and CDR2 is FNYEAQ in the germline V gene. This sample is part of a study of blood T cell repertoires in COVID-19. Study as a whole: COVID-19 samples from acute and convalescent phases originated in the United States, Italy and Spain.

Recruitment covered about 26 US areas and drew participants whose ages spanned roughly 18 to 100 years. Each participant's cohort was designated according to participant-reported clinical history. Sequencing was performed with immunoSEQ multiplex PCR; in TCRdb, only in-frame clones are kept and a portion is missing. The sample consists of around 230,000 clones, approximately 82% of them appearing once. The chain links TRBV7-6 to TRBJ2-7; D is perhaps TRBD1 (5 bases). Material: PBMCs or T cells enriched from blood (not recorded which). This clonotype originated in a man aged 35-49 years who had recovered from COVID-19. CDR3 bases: TGTGCCAGCAGCTTAGGTCGGACACCTCTCTCCTACGAGCAGTACTTC. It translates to CASSLGRTPLSYEQYF.